This TCR beta chain stems from a study of immune evolution from preneoplasia to lung adenocarcinoma. Study results and caveats: Clonality was highest in normal lung, lower in later-stage lesions apparently.

Produced via immunoSEQ multiplex PCR; TCRdb's table is partial and in-frame only. In the table there are around 3,800 clones, 65% to 90% of which are singletons. CDR1 and CDR2 (germline): GTSNPN, SVGIG (reference sequence). The CDR3 covers 14 residues. Trimming removed 0 bases from V and 3 bases from J, with 8 bases in between. Between the mid-2010s and the late 2010s, patients underwent resection in Japan or China. Each case's diagnosis was confirmed by two pathologists on H&E. To note about this clone: The target antigen is unknown.

This rearrangement joins TRBV30 to TRBJ2-2; perhaps TRBD2 as D (5 bases). Sequencing was done on a sample of FFPE minimally invasive lung adenocarcinoma tissue. The TCR sequence derives from a person in their sixties with lung adenocarcinoma. CDR3 nucleotides: TGTGCCTGGAGTGTACGTAGCGACACCGGGGAGCTGTTTTTT. This translates into CAWSVRSDTGELFF.